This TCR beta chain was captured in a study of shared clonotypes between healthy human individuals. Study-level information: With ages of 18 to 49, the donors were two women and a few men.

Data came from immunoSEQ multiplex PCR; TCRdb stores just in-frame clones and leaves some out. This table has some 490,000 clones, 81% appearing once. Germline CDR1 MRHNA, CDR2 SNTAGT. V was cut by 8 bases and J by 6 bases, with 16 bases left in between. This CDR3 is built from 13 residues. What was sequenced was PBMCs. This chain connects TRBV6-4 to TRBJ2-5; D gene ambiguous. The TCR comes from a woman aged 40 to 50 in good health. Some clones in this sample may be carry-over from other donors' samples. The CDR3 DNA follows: TGTGCCAGCTCGCCAGAACGTGACCAGACCCAGTACTTC. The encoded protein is CASSPERDQTQYF.